This T cell receptor beta chain was recorded in a study of metastatic and nonmetastatic thyroid tumors. Study-wide context: Repertoires from blood and tumor or nodule tissue of malignant and benign thyroid patients were compared. General study points: Reports indicated that malignant thyroid tumors showed significantly higher TCR beta diversity than benign nodules did, in blood and tumor.

Worth noting for this clone: What it binds is unknown.

The CDR3 consists of 15 residues. Losses at the gene ends were 5 bases for V and 9 bases for J; bases not matched to a gene: 12. Germline loops: CDR1 MNHNS, CDR2 SASEGT. The entire patient cohort was treatment-naive prior to thyroid surgery. Methods used by the authors: Clinicopathological groups supplied CDR3 differences that were used to build a distant-metastasis classifier for papillary thyroid cancer. TCRdb re-called the PCR reads via MiXCR. The V and J calls follow TCRdb's processing rather than the paper's. The sample gives 20,000 or so clones, about 12% of which show up once; roughly 6.2% is in the top ten.

The TCR was taken from a male donor with papillary thyroid cancer or a benign thyroid nodule (not recorded which). Some clones in this sample may be carry-over from other donors' samples. Sequencing was done on a sample of blood. This chain links TRBV6-1 with TRBJ2-7, with 11 bases identical to TRBD1. CDR3 DNA sequence: TGTGCCAGCAGTCCAATCCCGGGACAGGGGGGAGGGCAGTACTTC. Translated: CASSPIPGQGGGQYF.